This T cell receptor (beta chain) was captured by sequencing in a study of vaccination and CD4 T cells after COVID-19. For the study at large: Each control was exposed to a CEFX pool, an HIV-1 Nef pool, or no peptide at all. Findings and caveats of the study: Convalescent patients studied were relatively few, and early post-infection timepoints were absent.

An Oncomine TCR Beta short-read assay was used to sequence the DNA from cultured CD4+ T cells. TCRdb re-derived calls from the PCR reads in MiXCR, one entry per CDR3 protein. The sample comprises roughly 2,000 distinct CDR3 sequences, 30% to 40% of which are singletons, and around 84% rests with the top ten. As to this clonotype: Antigen specificity is unknown.

V trimming: 6 bases; J trimming: 0 bases; junction bases outside the gene matches: 11. The CDR3 is 19 residues long. CDR1 and CDR2 from the germline V gene are SEHNR and FQNEAQ (reference sequence). This sample's treatment: approximately nine-day PBMC culture with coronavirus spike peptide pools or control peptides (ViraFEST assay). Unexposed donor CD4+ T cells predated the COVID-19 pandemic, collected 2011-2018. With 10 ug/ml peptide pools and approximately 10 IU/ml IL-2, PBMCs were cultured at approximately 2 million per well. The sample was CD4+ T cells from blood, cultured in vitro. The chain links TRBV7-9 to TRBJ2-4; 13 nucleotides agree with TRBD2. The TCR sequence derives from a human donor in good health. The CDR3 protein is CASSLTGLAGDLAKNIQYF. As DNA, the CDR3 is TGTGCCAGCAGTCTAACCGGACTAGCGGGGGACCTAGCCAAAAACATTCAGTACTTC.